A single sample is the source of the 8 T cell receptor beta chains below, sequenced in a study of T cells of healthy individuals. MiXCR, applied by TCRdb to the 5' RACE reads, yields one record per CDR3 protein. The table records some 82,000 distinct CDR3 sequences, approximately 4.7% of them present only once. The receptors originated from a female donor in good health.

This clonotype was observed a few times. The rearrangement uses TRBV20-1 and TRBJ1-5; D possibly corresponds to TRBD1 (5 bases). Germline assignment: CDR1 DFQATT and CDR2 SNEGSKA (reference sequence). The length of the CDR3 is 14 residues. Trimming removed 1 base at V and 1 base at J, with 8 bases between. In DNA form, the CDR3 reads TGCAGTGCTAGAGGGGGCGGAAGCAATCAGCCCCAGCATTTT. Translating gives CSARGGGSNQPQHF.

This clonotype showed up many times. The rearrangement joins TRBV6-4 to TRBJ2-3; TRBD2 agrees at 15 bases. V shed 5 bases and J 5 bases; nucleotides not matched to a gene: 2. The CDR3 runs 15 residues. CDR1 is MRHNA, CDR2 SNTAGT, per germline. The CDR3 loop is CASSPGLAGGDTQYF. DNA for the CDR3: TGTGCCAGCAGTCCGGGACTAGCGGGGGGAGATACGCAGTATTTT.

This clonotype was seen more than once but under ten times. The rearrangement uses TRBV7-2 and TRBJ2-1; D remains unclear. This CDR3 has 15 amino acids. V lost 5 bases and J lost 2, with 13 bases in between. Germline loops: CDR1 SGHTA, CDR2 FQGNSA. The CDR3 loop is CASSPSFQPYNEQFF. The CDR3 nucleotides are TGTGCCAGCAGCCCCTCCTTTCAACCCTACAATGAGCAGTTCTTC.

The CDR3: CASSSGIITDTQYF. CDR3 DNA: TGTGCCAGCAGCTCCGGGATTATCACAGATACGCAGTATTTT. The chain carries TRBV11-2 and TRBJ2-3; D is perhaps TRBD2 (5 bases). Trimming took off 4 bases at V and 2 bases at J, with 10 bases between the two ends. The CDR3 has 14 residues. Germline V gene sequence: CDR1 SGHAT, CDR2 FQNNGV.

This clonotype was counted at least ten times. The chain is built from TRBV5-1 and TRBJ2-6; possible D gene TRBD1, 6 bases. V lost 2 bases to trimming and J lost 7 bases, with 22 bases between them. Germline V lookup: CDR1 SGHRS, CDR2 YFSETQ. This CDR3 comprises 18 residues. CDR3 DNA: TGCGCCAGCAGCTTCCGCCGGGACAAGGGTTCTCGTGCCAACGTCCTGACTTTC. Translated: CASSFRRDKGSRANVLTF.

This clonotype appeared many times. CDR3 nucleotides: TGTGCCAGCAGCCTCGGACTAGTAAGTTTCAATGAGCAGTTCTTC. This codes for CASSLGLVSFNEQFF. V and J are TRBV7-9 and TRBJ2-1; the match to TRBD2 covers 7 bases. This CDR3 comprises 15 residues. J lost 6 bases, V lost 5 bases, and 10 bases had no gene match. Germline V gene sequence: CDR1 SEHNR, CDR2 FQNEAQ (reference sequence).

This clonotype was picked up many times. This chain joins TRBV7-2 and TRBJ2-5; perhaps TRBD2 as D (5 bases). V gave up 4 bases and J gave up 0 bases, with 6 bases separating them. This CDR3 region has 13 residues. CDR1 and CDR2 (germline): SGHTA, FQGNSA. The CDR3 DNA reads as TGTGCCAGCAGCTCGGGATACCAAGAGACCCAGTACTTC. Translated: CASSSGYQETQYF.

This clonotype was recorded a few times. CDR3 in DNA: TGTGCCAGCAGCGAATCTGGGACTCATTACACAGATACGCAGTATTTT. As protein: CASSESGTHYTDTQYF. The chain recombines TRBV11-2 with TRBJ2-3; the D gene is possibly TRBD2 (6 bases). The V end lost 5 bases, the J end lost 2 bases, and 17 bases lay between the germline ends. Germline CDR1 and CDR2: SGHAT and FQNNGV. The CDR3 has 16 residues.